What follows is one T cell receptor (beta chain) and its context. The data were taken from a study of blood T cell repertoires in COVID-19. Overall study: The samples span acute and convalescent COVID-19 from the United States, Italy and Spain. T cells, B-cell-depleted T cells, or PBMCs provided the cDNA or gDNA that served as material.

In the original analysis: Estimates of nucleated cell counts were drawn from the amplification of reference gene primers. The table came from immunoSEQ multiplex PCR; TCRdb's copy has only in-frame clones and leaves some out. That table gives V, J and clone size, and the DNA gave D and trimming. Of 30,000 to 40,000 clones in the sample, 85% to 90% were seen once. Trimming cost V 6 bases and J 8 bases; bases outside gene matches: 11. The CDR3 covers 15 residues. Looked up from germline, CDR1 is MNHEY and CDR2 is SVGAGI. The TCR sequence derives from a woman between 70 and 85 years old with active COVID-19. The material sequenced was peripheral blood. This chain links TRBV6-5 with TRBJ2-1, with 9 bases aligning to TRBD2. The CDR3 reads CASRVVAGAGDEQFF. CDR3 coding DNA: TGTGCCAGCAGAGTCGTAGCGGGGGCCGGGGATGAGCAGTTCTTC.